These T cell receptor beta chains were read from a single sample in a study of cytomegalovirus exposure and HLA in healthy donors. This table comes from immunoSEQ multiplex PCR, and its TCRdb copy is limited to in-frame clones, with some not included. This sample has approximately 180,000 clones; around 80% occur once, and the top ten carry about 1.5%. The sequencing sample was made of PBMCs. The source of these receptors is a woman in her twenties or thirties in good health and CMV-seropositive. Each CDR3 is given with its conserved first and last residue. A D gene is named only where the DNA matches it firmly. The size field is filled for only some rows; it gives once, few, many or a size class.

D gene	clone size	V gene	J gene	CDR3 length	CDR3 DNA	CDR3 protein
TRBD1	.	TRBV11-1	TRBJ1-6	14	TGTGCCAGCAGCGTGGACAGGGGCGGGGCACCCCTCCACTTT	CASSVDRGGAPLHF
.	.	TRBV11-3	TRBJ2-1	14	TGTGCCAGCAGCTCAGACGACTTACGAGGTGAGCAGTTCTTC	CASSSDDLRGEQFF
.	.	TRBV25-1	TRBJ1-1	14	TGTGCCAGCAGTGAGTCAGGAAGGAACACTGAAGCTTTCTTT	CASSESGRNTEAFF
.	few	TRBV19	TRBJ2-7	14	TGTGCCAGTAGTCTAAGACAGAGCTCCTACGAGCAGTACTTC	CASSLRQSSYEQYF
.	.	TRBV2	TRBJ2-7	14	TGTGCCAGCAGGTTCGGGGCGGGGAACTACGAGCAGTACTTC	CASRFGAGNYEQYF
.	.	TRBV30	TRBJ2-1	11	TGTGCCTGGGTCGGGTACAATGAGCAGTTCTTC	CAWVGYNEQFF
.	.	TRBV29-1	TRBJ1-3	13	TGCAGCGGGAGGGGGGGCTCTGGAAACACCATATATTTT	CSGRGGSGNTIYF
.	once	TRBV30	TRBJ2-5	13	TGTGCTTTTGAGGGTGGGGTATGGGAGACCCAGTACTTC	CAFEGGVWETQYF
.	.	TRBV10-3	TRBJ1-2	15	TGTGCCATCAGTGAGATTACGCAGGGGAGCTATGGCTACACCTTC	CAISEITQGSYGYTF
TRBD2	.	TRBV10-3	TRBJ2-4	13	TGTGCCATCAGTGCGGGAGGCCGCGGCATTCAGTACTTC	CAISAGGRGIQYF
TRBD2	.	TRBV18	TRBJ2-1	16	TGTGCCAGCTCACGGGGGGGAGGAACATCCTACAATGAGCAGTTCTTC	CASSRGGGTSYNEQFF
.	.	TRBV5-1	TRBJ2-2	14	TGCGCCAGCAGCTTGGACAGCTTCACCGGGGAGCTGTTTTTT	CASSLDSFTGELFF
TRBD1	.	TRBV28	TRBJ1-4	13	TGTGCCACTCGGACAGGGGGAAGAGAAAAACTATTTTTT	CATRTGGREKLFF
.	.	TRBV30	TRBJ1-2	12	TGTGCCTGGAGCAGGGGATCCTATGGCTACACCTTC	CAWSRGSYGYTF
.	.	TRBV7-9	TRBJ2-7	13	TGTGCCAGCAGCCCCCGACTAGAAGCCGAGCAGTACTTC	CASSPRLEAEQYF
.	.	TRBV4-1	TRBJ2-1	16	TGCGCCAGCAGCTCTCATACAGGGGGGGCCTACAATGAGCAGTTCTTC	CASSSHTGGAYNEQFF
.	.	TRBV11-3	TRBJ2-4	11	TGTGCCAGCAGCCGCGGGTACATTCAGTACTTC	CASSRGYIQYF